This passage covers 17 T cell receptor beta chains from one sample sequenced in a study of blood T cell repertoires in COVID-19. Assay used: immunoSEQ multiplex PCR; TCRdb lists only in-frame clones, some missing. The sample yields 200,000 to 250,000 clones, more than 75% seen once. The sample taken for sequencing was PBMCs or T cells enriched from blood (not recorded which). Receptors originate from a middle-aged woman with acute COVID-19.

This clone occurred many times. The rearrangement links TRBV2 to TRBJ2-7; the match to TRBD2 covers 7 bases. Germline V lookup: CDR1 SNHLY, CDR2 FYNNEI. This CDR3 has 14 amino acids. V was pared by 6 bases and J by 6 bases, with 11 bases of the junction left unmatched. This CDR3 reads CASRRDELALEQYF. The CDR3 DNA sequence: TGTGCCAGCAGAAGGGACGAACTAGCGCTCGAGCAGTACTTC. The whole variable domain, remainder taken from reference TRBV2 and TRBJ2-7, is EPEVTQTPSHQVTQMGQEVILRCVPISNHLYFYWYRQILGQKVEFLVSFYNNEISEKSEIFDDQFSVERPDGSNFTLKIRSTKLEDSAMYFCASRRDELALEQYFGPGTRLTVT.

The rearrangement uses TRBV3-1 (or the pseudogene TRBV3-2) and TRBJ1-3, with 9 bases lining up with TRBD1. CDR1 is LGHDT, CDR2 YNNKEL, per germline (reference sequence). This CDR3 region has 19 residues. V dropped 0 bases and J dropped 0; count of bases not matched to a gene: 9. CDR3 loop: CASSQDVTGTGISGNTIYF. CDR3 bases: TGTGCCAGCAGCCAAGATGTAACCGGGACAGGGATCTCTGGAAACACCATATATTTT.

The chain recombines TRBV28 with TRBJ1-5; no reliable D call. This CDR3 has 15 amino acids. Germline-derived CDR1 and CDR2 are MDHEN and SYDVKM. V lost 3 bases, J lost 1 base, and 10 bases lay in between. The DNA for the CDR3 is TGTGCCAGCAGTTTCTCGGGTGGGAGCAATCAGCCCCAGCATTTT. Translated: CASSFSGGSNQPQHF.

The chain links TRBV5-4 to TRBJ2-3; D not resolved. The V end lost 2 bases, the J end lost 6 bases, and 13 bases lay between the germline ends. Per germline, CDR1 SGHNT and CDR2 YYREEE (reference sequence). This CDR3 region has 14 residues. CDR3 DNA sequence: TGTGCCAGCAGCTTTACGGCGGCCCTCGATACGCAGTATTTT. This translates into CASSFTAALDTQYF. Full variable domain (outside the CDR3, taken from reference TRBV5-4 and TRBJ2-3): ETGVTQSPTHLIKTRGQQVTLRCSSQSGHNTVSWYQQALGQGPQFIFQYYREEENGRGNFPPRFSGLQFPNYSSELNVNALELDDSALYLCASSFTAALDTQYFGPGTRLTVL.

The CDR3 coding sequence is TGTGCCAGCAGGACTAGAGGGACTAGCGGGGGGCGCGGGGAGCTGTTTTTT. This encodes CASRTRGTSGGRGELFF. The chain combines TRBV27 with TRBJ2-2; TRBD2 matches 15 bases. Germline assignment: CDR1 MNHEY and CDR2 SMNVEV (reference sequence). Trimming cost V 6 bases and J 7 bases; bases outside gene matches: 9. There are 17 residues in the CDR3.

The V call is TRBV11-2, the J call TRBJ2-7, with a tentative D call TRBD2 (5 bases). Per the germline V gene, CDR1 is SGHAT and CDR2 is FQNNGV. The V end lost 1 base, the J end lost 4 bases, and 14 bases lay between the germline ends. There are 15 residues in the CDR3. CDR3 loop: CASSLGSEGWYEQYF. The CDR3 region has the DNA TGTGCCAGCAGCTTAGGTAGCGAAGGGTGGTACGAGCAGTACTTC.

This clone was counted at least ten times. This sequence joins TRBV5-8 and TRBJ2-2; D is perhaps TRBD1 (5 bases). Trimming removed 0 bases from V and 3 bases from J, with 9 bases in between. Germline assignment: CDR1 SGHTS and CDR2 YDEGEE. The CDR3 loop spans 15 amino acids. CDR3 residues: CASSLGQGYTGELFF. CDR3 in DNA: TGTGCCAGCAGCTTGGGGCAGGGCTACACCGGGGAGCTGTTTTTT.

V gene TRBV7-3 combines with J gene TRBJ1-1, with D hard to call. The CDR3 is made up of 14 amino acids. The V end was cut by 2 bases, the J end by 0 bases, with 7 bases between. Germline V CDR1 and CDR2: SGHTA, FQGTGA. The DNA of the CDR3 is TGTGCCAGCAGCTTAGGCCATGTGAACACTGAAGCTTTCTTT. Translated, it gives CASSLGHVNTEAFF.

The V call is TRBV28, the J call TRBJ1-2; possible D gene TRBD1, 5 bases. Germline CDR1 reads MDHEN; CDR2 reads SYDVKM. V dropped 0 bases and J dropped 6 bases, with 11 bases sitting between them. This CDR3 has 14 residues. The CDR3, as DNA: TGTGCCAGCAGTTTATGGCGCGGGGCGGATGGCTACACCTTC. It specifies CASSLWRGADGYTF.

The chain combines TRBV29-1 with TRBJ2-4; TRBD1 aligns across 7 bases. Germline V gives CDR1 SQVTM, CDR2 ANQGSEA. V dropped 7 bases and J dropped 8; count of bases not matched to a gene: 11. This CDR3 contains 13 residues. The CDR3 DNA follows: TGCAGCGCCCGACAGGGACCAAGGGACATTCAGTACTTC. This codes for CSARQGPRDIQYF.

The genes are TRBV30 and TRBJ1-4; 8 positions match TRBD1. The CDR3 runs 12 residues. In germline, CDR1 is GTSNPN, CDR2 SVGIG (reference sequence). After removal of 3 bases from V and 13 bases from J, the junction contained 7 bases not matched to a gene. CDR3 amino acids: CAWRQGARRLFF. For the CDR3, the DNA is TGTGCCTGGAGGCAGGGGGCTAGGCGACTGTTTTTT. Full variable domain (outside the CDR3, taken from reference TRBV30 and TRBJ1-4): SQTIHQWPATLVQPVGSPLSLECTVEGTSNPNLYWYRQAAGRGLQLLFYSVGIGQISSEVPQNLSASRPQDRQFILSSKKLLLSDSGFYLCAWRQGARRLFFGSGTQLSVL.

CDR3 region: CASSPRLDRGRDEQYF. The CDR3, as DNA: TGTGCCAGCAGCCCCCGGCTGGACAGGGGCAGGGACGAGCAGTACTTC. The chain couples TRBV7-9 to TRBJ2-7; 9 bases line up with TRBD1. V trimming: 5 bases; J trimming: 5 bases; junction bases outside the gene matches: 13. CDR1 and CDR2 (germline): SEHNR, FQNEAQ (reference sequence). The CDR3 length is 16 residues.

The gene calls are TRBV5-1 and TRBJ2-4; possibly TRBD1 for D (5 bases). The germline gives CDR1 SGHRS, CDR2 YFSETQ. The germline V and J ends were trimmed by 2 bases and 3 bases, with 6 bases remaining between them. The CDR3 contains 13 residues. This CDR3 reads CASSFDSKNIQYF. For the CDR3, the DNA is TGCGCCAGCAGCTTTGACAGCAAAAACATTCAGTACTTC.

This rearrangement joins TRBV10-1 to TRBJ1-1, with unresolved D. The CDR3 is 13 amino acids. Germline V gene sequence: CDR1 WNHNN, CDR2 SYGVQD (reference sequence). Trimming took off 4 bases at V and 0 bases at J, with 6 bases between the two ends. CDR3 in DNA: TGCGCCAGCAGTGCCGGTTTGAACACTGAAGCTTTCTTT. It translates to CASSAGLNTEAFF.

The chain couples TRBV27 to TRBJ2-1, with 9 bases aligning to TRBD2. CDR1 and CDR2 from the germline V gene are MNHEY and SMNVEV (reference sequence). The CDR3 consists of 15 residues. The trim removed 5 bases at V and 4 bases at J, leaving 6 bases unmatched. The chain's CDR3 is CASSLAGTGYNEQFF. CDR3 bases: TGTGCCAGCAGTCTAGCGGGGACGGGGTACAATGAGCAGTTCTTC.

This clone turned up a few times. V usage is TRBV28 and J usage is TRBJ1-2; a weak D match, TRBD1 (5 bases). Germline loops: CDR1 MDHEN, CDR2 SYDVKM. This CDR3 contains 14 residues. Trimming took 4 bases from V and 8 from J, leaving 17 bases between them. CDR3 coding DNA: TGTGCCAGCAGTTGGCAGGGACCAGGAGGGGGCTACACCTTC. This sequence encodes CASSWQGPGGGYTF.

The genes are TRBV5-4 and TRBJ2-1; unclear D gene. Germline lookup yields CDR1 SGHNT and CDR2 YYREEE (reference sequence). V lost 5 bases and J lost 2, with 8 bases in between. This CDR3 spans 13 amino acids. The CDR3 protein is CASSQSAYNEQFF. CDR3 nucleotide sequence: TGTGCCAGCAGTCAGAGCGCCTACAATGAGCAGTTCTTC.